By frequency in the sample, the clone carrying this T cell receptor (beta chain) is medium-sized (0.01 to 0.1%). This sample stems from a study of glioma-infiltrating T cells. Amplification of TCR alpha and beta CDR3 regions from RNA used iRepertoire nested multiplex PCR. In TCRdb, the multiplex PCR reads were re-called with MiXCR into one record per CDR3 protein. Here the sample spans about 3,900 distinct CDR3 sequences, roughly 28% being singletons. The clonotype comes from a human donor with low-grade glioma or glioblastoma, undergoing nonglioma brain surgery, or in good health (not recorded which). The sequenced sample consisted of glioma tissue, nonneoplastic brain tissue, or PBMCs (not recorded which).

The CDR3 loop reads CAWARGYSSYEQYF. The CDR3 DNA reads TGTGCCTGGGCCAGGGGGTACAGCTCCTACGAGCAGTACTTC. The rearrangement links TRBV30 to TRBJ2-7, with TRBD1 matching 7 bases. With 5 bases clipped from V and 0 bases from J, the junction kept 7 bases outside the gene matches. CDR3 size: 14 residues. Germline V gene sequence: CDR1 GTSNPN, CDR2 SVGIG (reference sequence).